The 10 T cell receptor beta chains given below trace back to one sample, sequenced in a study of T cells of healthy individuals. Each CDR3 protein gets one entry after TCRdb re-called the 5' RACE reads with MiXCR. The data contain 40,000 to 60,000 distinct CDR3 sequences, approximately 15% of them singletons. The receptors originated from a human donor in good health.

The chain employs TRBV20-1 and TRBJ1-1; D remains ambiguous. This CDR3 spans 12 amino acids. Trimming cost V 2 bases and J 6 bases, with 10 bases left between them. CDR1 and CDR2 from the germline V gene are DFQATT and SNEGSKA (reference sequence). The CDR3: CSARSPSAEAFF. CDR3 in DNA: TGCAGTGCTAGATCTCCATCCGCTGAAGCTTTCTTT.

The CDR3 sequence: CASSQIASGSQGNEQFF. The CDR3 DNA reads TGTGCCAGCAGCCAAATTGCTAGCGGGAGTCAGGGGAATGAGCAGTTCTTC. This chain uses TRBV4-2 with TRBJ2-1; 10 nucleotides match TRBD2. Germline-derived CDR1 and CDR2 are LGHNA and YNFKEQ. The J segment lost 7 bases and the V segment lost 2 bases, leaving 11 bases of the junction unmatched. The CDR3 runs to 17 residues.

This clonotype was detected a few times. In DNA, the CDR3 is TGTGCCAGCAGCCGTAGCGGGGGGGCAGATACGCAGTATTTT. This translates into CASSRSGGADTQYF. The chain joins TRBV12-3 or TRBV12-4 to TRBJ2-3, with 11 bases lining up with TRBD2. This CDR3 has 14 residues. Germline trimming cut 6 bases from V and 4 bases from J; bases unmatched to any gene: 3.

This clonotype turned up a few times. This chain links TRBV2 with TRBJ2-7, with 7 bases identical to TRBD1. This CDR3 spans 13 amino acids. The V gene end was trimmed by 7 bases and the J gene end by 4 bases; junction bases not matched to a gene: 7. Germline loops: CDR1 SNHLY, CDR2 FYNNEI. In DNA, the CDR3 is TGTGCCAGCATAGGGCGACAGGGATACGAGCAGTACTTC. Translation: CASIGRQGYEQYF.

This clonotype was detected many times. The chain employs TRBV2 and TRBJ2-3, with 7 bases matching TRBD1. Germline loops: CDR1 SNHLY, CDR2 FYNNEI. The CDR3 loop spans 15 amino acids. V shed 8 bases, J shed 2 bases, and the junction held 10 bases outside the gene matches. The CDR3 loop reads CASVSDRVFTDTQYF. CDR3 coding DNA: TGTGCCAGCGTTTCAGACAGGGTTTTCACAGATACGCAGTATTTT.

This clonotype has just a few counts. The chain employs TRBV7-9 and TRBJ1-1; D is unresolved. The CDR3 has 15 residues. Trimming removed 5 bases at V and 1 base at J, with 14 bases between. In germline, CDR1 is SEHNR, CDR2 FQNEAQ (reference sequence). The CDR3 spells CASSLIGNRNTEAFF. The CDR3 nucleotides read TGTGCCAGCAGCCTCATCGGGAATCGGAACACTGAAGCTTTCTTT. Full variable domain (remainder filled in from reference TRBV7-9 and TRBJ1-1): DTGVSQNPRHKITKRGQNVTFRCDPISEHNRLYWYRQTLGQGPEFLTYFQNEAQLEKSRLLSDRFSAERPKGSFSTLEIQRTEQGDSAMYLCASSLIGNRNTEAFFGQGTRLTVV.

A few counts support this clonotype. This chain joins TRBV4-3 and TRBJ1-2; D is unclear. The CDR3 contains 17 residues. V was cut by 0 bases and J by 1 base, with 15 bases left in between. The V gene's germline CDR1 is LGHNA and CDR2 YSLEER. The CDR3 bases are TGCGCCAGCAGCCAAGATCCGGGCAGGCCGGATAACTATGGCTACACCTTC. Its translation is CASSQDPGRPDNYGYTF.

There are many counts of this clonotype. CDR3 in DNA: TGTGCCAGCAGCTCCGTACTCAATGAGCAGTTCTTC. It yields the protein CASSSVLNEQFF. The V and J genes are TRBV7-2 and TRBJ2-1; no firm D call. Per the germline V gene, CDR1 is SGHTA and CDR2 is FQGNSA. V gave up 4 bases and J gave up 6 bases, with 7 bases separating them. This CDR3 is built from 12 residues.

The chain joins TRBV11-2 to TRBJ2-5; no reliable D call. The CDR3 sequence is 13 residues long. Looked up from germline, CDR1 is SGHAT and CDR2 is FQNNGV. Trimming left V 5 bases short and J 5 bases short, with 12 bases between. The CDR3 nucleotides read TGTGCCAGCAGCCGCGGAAGTGGGGAGACCCAGTACTTC. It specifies CASSRGSGETQYF.

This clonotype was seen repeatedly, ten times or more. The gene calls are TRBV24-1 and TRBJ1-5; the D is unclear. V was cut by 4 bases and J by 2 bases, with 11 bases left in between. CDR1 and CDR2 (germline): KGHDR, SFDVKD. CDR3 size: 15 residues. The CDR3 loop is CATSEAGRGNQPQHF. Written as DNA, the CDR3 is TGTGCCACCAGTGAGGCGGGAAGGGGCAATCAGCCCCAGCATTTT.